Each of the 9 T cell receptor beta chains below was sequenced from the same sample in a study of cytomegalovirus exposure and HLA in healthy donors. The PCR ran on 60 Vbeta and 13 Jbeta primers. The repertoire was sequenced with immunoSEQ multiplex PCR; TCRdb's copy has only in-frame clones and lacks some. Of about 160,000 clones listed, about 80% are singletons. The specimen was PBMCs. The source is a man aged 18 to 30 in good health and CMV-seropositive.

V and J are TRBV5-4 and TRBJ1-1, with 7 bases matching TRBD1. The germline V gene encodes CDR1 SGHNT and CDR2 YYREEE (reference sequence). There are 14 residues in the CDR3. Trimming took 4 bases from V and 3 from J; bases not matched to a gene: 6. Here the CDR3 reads CASSMRQGYTEAFF. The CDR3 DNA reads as TGTGCCAGCAGCATGCGACAGGGATACACTGAAGCTTTCTTT.

CDR3 sequence: CASSQGAGFYEQYF. The CDR3 DNA reads TGTGCCAGCAGCCAAGGGGCAGGGTTCTACGAGCAGTACTTC. This chain links TRBV14 with TRBJ2-7; D is possibly TRBD1 (5 bases). The V gene's germline CDR1 is SGHDN and CDR2 FVKESK. The CDR3 runs 14 residues. Trimming removed 1 base from V and 3 bases from J, with 10 bases in between.

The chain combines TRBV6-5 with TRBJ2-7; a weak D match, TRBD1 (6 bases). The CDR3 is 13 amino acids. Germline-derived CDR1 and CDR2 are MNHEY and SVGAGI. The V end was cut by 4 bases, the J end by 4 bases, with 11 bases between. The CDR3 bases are TGTGCCAGCAGTTCATGGACAGATTACGAGCAGTACTTC. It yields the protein CASSSWTDYEQYF.

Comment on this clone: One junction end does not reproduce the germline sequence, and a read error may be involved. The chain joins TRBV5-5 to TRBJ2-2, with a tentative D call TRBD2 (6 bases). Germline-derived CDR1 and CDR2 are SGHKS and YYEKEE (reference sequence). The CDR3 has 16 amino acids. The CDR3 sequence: CASSLGVEVNTGGLFF. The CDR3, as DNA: TGTGCCAGCAGCTTGGGTGTAGAAGTGAACACCGGGGGGCTGTTTTTT.

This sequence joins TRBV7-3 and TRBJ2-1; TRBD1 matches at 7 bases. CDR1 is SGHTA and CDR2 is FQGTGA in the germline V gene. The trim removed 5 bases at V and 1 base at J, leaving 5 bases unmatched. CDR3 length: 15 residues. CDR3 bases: TGTGCCAGCAGCCGAAGACAGGGATCCTACAATGAGCAGTTCTTC. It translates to CASSRRQGSYNEQFF.

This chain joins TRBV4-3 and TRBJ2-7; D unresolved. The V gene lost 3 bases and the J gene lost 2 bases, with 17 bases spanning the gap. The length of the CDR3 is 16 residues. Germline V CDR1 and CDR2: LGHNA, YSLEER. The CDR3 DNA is TGCGCCAGCAGCCAGGAGCCCTACCCATCGACCTACGAGCAGTACTTC. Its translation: CASSQEPYPSTYEQYF.

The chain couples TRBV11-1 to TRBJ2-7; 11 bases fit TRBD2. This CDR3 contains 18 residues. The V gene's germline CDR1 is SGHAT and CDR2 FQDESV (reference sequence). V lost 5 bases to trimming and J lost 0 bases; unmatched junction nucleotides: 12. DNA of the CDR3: TGTGCCAGCAGCCAAGCGGCTAGCGGGGGGCCGAGCTCCTACGAGCAGTACTTC. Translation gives CASSQAASGGPSSYEQYF.

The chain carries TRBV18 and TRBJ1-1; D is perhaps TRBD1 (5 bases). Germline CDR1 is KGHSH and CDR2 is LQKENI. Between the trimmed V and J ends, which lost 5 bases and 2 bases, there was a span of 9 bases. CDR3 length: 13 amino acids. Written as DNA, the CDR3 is TGTGCCAGCTCAACGGGGGTTAACACTGAAGCTTTCTTT. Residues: CASSTGVNTEAFF.

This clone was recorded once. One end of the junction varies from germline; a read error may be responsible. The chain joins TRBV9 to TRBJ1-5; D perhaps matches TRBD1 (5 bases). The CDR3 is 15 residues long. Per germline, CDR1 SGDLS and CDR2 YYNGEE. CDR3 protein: CASSEGINSNQPRHF. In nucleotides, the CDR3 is TGTGCCAGCAGCGAGGGGATAAATAGCAATCAGCCCCGGCATTTT.